What follows are 28 T cell receptor beta chains derived from one specimen sequenced in a study of T-cell reconstitution after alpha-beta-depleted transplantation in children. Unique molecular identifiers were built into the TCRbeta library. TCRdb fed the PCR reads into MiXCR, producing one record per CDR3 protein. The sample holds about 260,000 distinct CDR3 sequences, 6.5% to 9% seen once. This sample comprised PBMCs, mostly from graft donor cells, obtained 180 days after TCRalphabeta/CD19-depleted stem cell transplant. These receptors were obtained from a male patient aged 10 to 17 who had a stem cell transplant for acute lymphoblastic leukemia, so the T cells may come from the graft donor.

This clonotype was seen at least ten times. The chain is built from TRBV13 and TRBJ2-7, with a possible D match to TRBD1 (5 bases). The germline V and J ends were trimmed by 1 base and 5 bases, with 6 bases remaining between them. The CDR3 has 12 residues. Germline V gene data show CDR1 as PRHDT and CDR2 as FYEKMQ (reference sequence). As DNA, the CDR3 is TGTGCCAGCAGCTTAGAGGGGAACGAGCAGTACTTC. Residues: CASSLEGNEQYF.

In this sample, this clonotype turned up many times. The rearrangement links TRBV7-2 to TRBJ1-4; 10 nucleotides line up with TRBD1. The V gene's germline CDR1 is SGHTA and CDR2 FQGNSA. Germline trimming cut 2 bases from V and 7 bases from J; bases unmatched to any gene: 1. The length of the CDR3 is 14 residues. The CDR3 protein is CASSLRTGGEKLFF. The CDR3 DNA reads TGTGCCAGCAGCTTAAGGACAGGGGGTGAAAAACTGTTTTTT. Filled out from reference TRBV7-2 and TRBJ1-4, the complete variable domain reads GAGVSQSPSNKVTEKGKDVELRCDPISGHTALYWYRQSLGQGLEFLIYFQGNSAPDKSGLPSDRFSAERTGGSVSTLTIQRTQQEDSAVYLCASSLRTGGEKLFFGSGTQLSVL.

This clonotype was counted at least ten times. The genes are TRBV27 and TRBJ1-4; TRBD1 might be the D (5 bases). The CDR3 length is 15 residues. CDR1 is MNHEY and CDR2 is SMNVEV in the germline V gene (reference sequence). The ends were cut back, 6 bases at V and 4 bases at J, with 15 bases in the middle. The CDR3 DNA is TGTGCCAGCAGCTCTCAGGGACTTAGTAATGAAAAACTGTTTTTT. Translation gives CASSSQGLSNEKLFF.

This clonotype was detected a few times. The chain uses TRBV20-1 and TRBJ2-3; TRBD2 agrees at 14 bases. Germline V lookup: CDR1 DFQATT, CDR2 SNEGSKA (reference sequence). This CDR3 has 15 amino acids. V dropped 2 bases and J dropped 4; count of bases not matched to a gene: 2. CDR3 bases: TGCAGTGCTAGAAGGGGACTAGCGGGAGCAGATACGCAGTATTTT. It yields the protein CSARRGLAGADTQYF.

This clonotype was detected ten times or more. V gene TRBV7-2 combines with J gene TRBJ2-7; 7 nucleotides line up with TRBD1. Germline CDR1 and CDR2: SGHTA and FQGNSA. The CDR3 sequence is 12 residues long. Trimming at V came to 5 bases and at J to 10 bases, leaving 8 bases not matched to a gene. The CDR3 DNA follows: TGTGCCAGCAGCGGATCGGGACAGACTCAGTACTTC. Translation: CASSGSGQTQYF.

This clonotype came up many times. The chain links TRBV10-3 to TRBJ2-3; D is unclear. Germline loops: CDR1 ENHRY, CDR2 SYGVKD. Trimming took 4 bases from V and 2 from J, leaving 4 bases between them. The CDR3 runs 12 residues. DNA of the CDR3: TGTGCCATCAGTGGAACCACAGATACGCAGTATTTT. It is translated as CAISGTTDTQYF.

This clonotype was seen many times. The chain uses TRBV5-1 and TRBJ2-7; D is possibly TRBD2 (6 bases). V lost 5 bases and J lost 4, with 10 bases in between. Germline CDR1 and CDR2: SGHRS and YFSETQ. CDR3 length: 12 residues. The CDR3 reads CASRLSGYEQYF. CDR3 nucleotides: TGCGCCAGCAGGTTAAGCGGGTACGAGCAGTACTTC.

This clonotype was observed at least ten times. The chain links TRBV4-2 to TRBJ1-5; maybe TRBD1 (5 bases). This CDR3 is built from 13 residues. V lost 4 bases to trimming and J lost 2 bases, with 6 bases between them. CDR1 and CDR2 from the germline V gene are LGHNA and YNFKEQ. The CDR3 reads CASSPTGNQPQHF. The CDR3 coding sequence is TGTGCCAGCAGCCCGACAGGCAATCAGCCCCAGCATTTT.

This clonotype was counted many times. The chain recombines TRBV29-1 with TRBJ2-7; possibly TRBD1 or TRBD2 for D (5 bases each). The germline V gene encodes CDR1 SQVTM and CDR2 ANQGSEA. The V end lost 3 bases, the J end lost 6 bases, and 15 bases lay between the germline ends. CDR3 length: 13 amino acids. In nucleotides, the CDR3 is TGCAGCGTTGAGGAGTGGGGGTCGGGCGAGCAGTACTTC. This gives the protein CSVEEWGSGEQYF.

In regard to this clonotype: This may come from a read error, since a much larger clone is one base off. The chain employs TRBV20-1 and TRBJ2-2, with 12 bases identical to TRBD2. Germline V gives CDR1 DFQATT, CDR2 SNEGSKA (reference sequence). The junction had 12 bases not matched to a gene; V was cut back by 3 bases and J by 7 bases. There are 17 residues in the CDR3. DNA of the CDR3: TGCAGTGCTAGCACTACCCTAGCGGGAGGGAGGGTCGGGGAGCTGTTTTTT. Translation: CSASTTLAGGRVGELFF.

This clonotype occurred many times. The genes are TRBV9 and TRBJ2-2; a possible D gene is TRBD2 (5 bases). Germline V gene lookup returns CDR1 SGDLS and CDR2 YYNGEE. CDR3 length: 15 amino acids. Trimming took off 5 bases at V and 5 bases at J, with 16 bases between the two ends. The CDR3 DNA sequence: TGTGCCAGCAGAGTCGCTCCACTAGGGACCGGGGAGCTGTTTTTT. As protein: CASRVAPLGTGELFF.

This clonotype was recorded at least ten times. DNA for the CDR3: TGTGCCAGCTCACCTTACGGCGGGAGGGCCTCCAATGAGCAGTTCTTC. Translation: CASSPYGGRASNEQFF. The chain is built from TRBV18 and TRBJ2-1; 9 bases fit TRBD2. From germline, CDR1 is KGHSH and CDR2 LQKENI. The CDR3 spans 16 residues. The V gene end was trimmed by 3 bases and the J gene end by 6 bases; junction bases not matched to a gene: 9. The variable domain in full, with the rest retrieved from reference TRBV18 and TRBJ2-1, is NAGVMQNPRHLVRRRGQEARLRCSPMKGHSHVYWYRQLPEEGLKFMVYLQKENIIDESGMPKERFSAEFPKEGPSILRIQQVVRGDSAAYFCASSPYGGRASNEQFFGPGTRLTVL.

This clonotype was detected ten times or more. V is TRBV5-1 and J is TRBJ2-7, with 9 bases aligning to TRBD2. V shed 5 bases and J 3 bases; nucleotides not matched to a gene: 6. Germline V CDR1 and CDR2: SGHRS, YFSETQ. The CDR3 loop spans 14 amino acids. CDR3 loop: CASRPGLASYEQYF. The DNA of the CDR3 is TGCGCCAGCAGGCCGGGACTAGCAAGCTACGAGCAGTACTTC.

This clonotype has at least ten counts. The chain links TRBV6-1 to TRBJ1-5, with 8 nucleotides matching TRBD1. Per the germline V gene, CDR1 is MNHNS and CDR2 is SASEGT. Trimming took 4 bases from V and 7 from J; bases not matched to a gene: 9. This CDR3 has 15 residues. The CDR3 sequence: CASSVGDRWGQPQHF. CDR3 in DNA: TGTGCCAGCAGTGTAGGGGACAGGTGGGGCCAGCCCCAGCATTTT.

This clonotype was seen ten or more times. The V call is TRBV6-2 or TRBV6-3, the J call TRBJ2-1, with 9 bases lining up with TRBD2. Losses at the gene ends were 6 bases for V and 9 bases for J; bases not matched to a gene: 15. The CDR3 contains 16 residues. Germline values: CDR1 MNHEY, CDR2 SVGEGT. The CDR3 bases are TGTGCCAGCAGCCGCCCCTTCGCGGGGGGGCGGAGTGAGCAGTTCTTC. As protein: CASSRPFAGGRSEQFF.

In this sample, this clonotype turned up many times. The genes are TRBV5-4 and TRBJ2-1; D possibly corresponds to TRBD2 (6 bases). Deletions cut 0 bases from V and 6 bases from J, with 25 bases between. CDR1 is SGHNT, CDR2 YYREEE, per germline (reference sequence). This CDR3 contains 19 residues. DNA of the CDR3: TGTGCCAGCAGCTTGGAGGTTTTGGGGCGGGGACCCCTCATCAATGAGCAGTTCTTC. It specifies CASSLEVLGRGPLINEQFF.

Ten or more counts support this clonotype. This chain uses TRBV7-9 with TRBJ2-5; a weak D match, TRBD1 (5 bases). CDR3 length: 14 residues. CDR1 SEHNR and CDR2 FQNEAQ come from the germline V gene (reference sequence). V lost 2 bases and J lost 3, with 10 bases in between. The CDR3 bases are TGTGCCAGCAGCTTATCGACAGATGAAGAGACCCAGTACTTC. Translated: CASSLSTDEETQYF.

Ten or more counts support this clonotype. The chain is built from TRBV2 and TRBJ2-2, with 8 positions matching TRBD1. The CDR3 totals 12 residues. Germline lookup yields CDR1 SNHLY and CDR2 FYNNEI. V trimming: 5 bases; J trimming: 10 bases; junction bases outside the gene matches: 3. This chain's CDR3 is CASSQGALELFF. In DNA form, the CDR3 reads TGTGCCAGCAGTCAGGGGGCGTTGGAGCTGTTTTTT.

This clonotype was detected ten times or more. The chain is built from TRBV9 and TRBJ2-7; 11 positions agree with TRBD2. CDR1 and CDR2 from the germline V gene are SGDLS and YYNGEE. This CDR3 is 14 amino acids long. Germline trimming cut 2 bases from V and 5 bases from J; bases unmatched to any gene: 3. This CDR3 is CASSVTSGSHEQYF. The CDR3 bases are TGTGCCAGCAGCGTTACTAGCGGGAGCCACGAGCAGTACTTC.

This clonotype has ten or more counts. V is TRBV3-1 and J is TRBJ1-2; D gene ambiguous. The germline gives CDR1 LGHDT, CDR2 YNNKEL (reference sequence). The CDR3 sequence is 13 residues long. The ends were cut back, 5 bases at V and 7 bases at J, with 14 bases in the middle. This CDR3 reads CASSLLAGVGYTF. The CDR3 nucleotides read TGTGCCAGCAGCTTGCTGGCTGGGGTTGGCTACACCTTC.

This clonotype occurred many times. The V call is TRBV5-1, the J call TRBJ2-7, with a weak D call TRBD1 (6 bases). Germline CDR1 and CDR2: SGHRS and YFSETQ. This CDR3 is 15 amino acids long. V lost 4 bases and J 1 base, leaving 15 bases between the germline ends. The CDR3 nucleotides read TGCGCCAGCAGCCTTCGACAGGATCCTTCCTACGAGCAGTACTTC. This translates into CASSLRQDPSYEQYF.

This clonotype was seen repeatedly, ten times or more. The rearrangement uses TRBV28 and TRBJ2-1; 13 nucleotides line up with TRBD2. The germline V gene has CDR1 MDHEN and CDR2 SYDVKM. There are 15 residues in the CDR3. V gave up 6 bases and J gave up 9 bases; unmatched junction bases: 8. DNA of the CDR3: TGTGCCAGCAGACTAGCGGGAGGGCGGGGTCGTGAGCAGTTCTTC. Translating gives CASRLAGGRGREQFF.

The sample holds many counts of this clonotype. The chain couples TRBV28 to TRBJ1-5; unclear D gene. CDR1 is MDHEN, CDR2 SYDVKM, per germline. With 6 bases removed from V and 0 bases from J, the gap between germline ends came to 3 bases. The CDR3 totals 12 residues. The CDR3 coding sequence is TGTGCCAGCAGGGTTAGCAATCAGCCCCAGCATTTT. This codes for CASRVSNQPQHF.

This clonotype occurred many times. The J gene is TRBJ1-1, the V gene TRBV4-3; maybe TRBD1 (5 bases). The V end lost 4 bases, the J end lost 5 bases, and 17 bases lay between the germline ends. The CDR3 sequence is 15 residues long. CDR1 is LGHNA, CDR2 YSLEER, per germline. CDR3 residues: CASSPGDLGRTEAFF. CDR3 bases: TGCGCCAGCAGCCCTGGGGACCTCGGGCGGACTGAAGCTTTCTTT.

This clonotype was recorded many times. The chain recombines TRBV5-1 with TRBJ2-2, with 11 bases matching TRBD1. V gave up 2 bases and J gave up 3 bases; unmatched junction bases: 3. This CDR3 region has 16 residues. Per the germline V gene, CDR1 is SGHRS and CDR2 is YFSETQ. CDR3 bases: TGCGCCAGCAGCTTAAGGACAGGGGGCGACACCGGGGAGCTGTTTTTT. Protein product: CASSLRTGGDTGELFF. The complete variable domain, with remaining parts taken from reference TRBV5-1 and TRBJ2-2, reads KAGVTQTPRYLIKTRGQQVTLSCSPISGHRSVSWYQQTPGQGLQFLFEYFSETQRNKGNFPGRFSGRQFSNSRSEMNVSTLELGDSALYLCASSLRTGGDTGELFFGEGSRLTVL.

This clonotype appeared many times. The chain recombines TRBV20-1 with TRBJ2-6; TRBD1 matches 7 bases. The germline V gene encodes CDR1 DFQATT and CDR2 SNEGSKA (reference sequence). The trim removed 3 bases at V and 2 bases at J, leaving 7 bases unmatched. The CDR3 sequence is 16 residues long. The CDR3 reads CSARVQGKTGANVLTF. Written as DNA, the CDR3 is TGCAGTGCTAGGGTACAGGGGAAAACTGGGGCCAACGTCCTGACTTTC.

This clonotype was detected ten times or more. Possible read error: a much larger clone is one base away. This sequence joins TRBV5-6 and TRBJ2-7, with D tentatively TRBD2 (6 bases). The germline V gene has CDR1 SGHDT and CDR2 YYEEEE. The CDR3 covers 14 residues. Deletions cut 2 bases from V and 0 bases from J, with 9 bases between. CDR3 in amino acids: CASSFYGSSYEQYF. The CDR3, as DNA: TGTGCCAGCAGCTTTTACGGGAGCTCCTACGAGCAGTACTTC.

This chain joins TRBV28 and TRBJ2-5; 8 nucleotides match TRBD2. Germline CDR1 reads MDHEN; CDR2 reads SYDVKM. Unmatched junction bases numbered 23, after V lost 10 bases and J lost 4 bases. This CDR3 contains 18 residues. The CDR3 region has the DNA TGTGCCATGGGCCCCGGGCTAGCGGGTCGAGCGCGGGGAGAGACCCAGTACTTC. This sequence encodes CAMGPGLAGRARGETQYF.